Listed below are T cell receptor beta chains from one sample, sequenced in a study of blood T cell repertoires in COVID-19. Profiling relied on immunoSEQ multiplex PCR, and the TCRdb table lists in-frame clones only, not all of them. The table shows 540,000 or so clones, with less than 90% occurring only once. The sample comprised peripheral blood. These TCRs come from a woman aged 50 to 60 with COVID-19, enrolled during active disease. The CDR3 runs from the conserved cysteine through the conserved F or W. Each record gives: J gene, clone size, D gene, V gene, CDR3 DNA, CDR3 protein. A D gene is named only where the DNA matches it firmly. Clone sizes are given selectively: once, few, many, or a class where the clone is expanded.

J gene: TRBJ2-7; clone size: .; D gene: TRBD1; V gene: TRBV2; CDR3 DNA: TGTGCCAGCAGTGACTATGACAGGGGCTACGAGCAGTACTTC; CDR3 protein: CASSDYDRGYEQYF
J gene: TRBJ2-7; clone size: once; D gene: .; V gene: TRBV5-6; CDR3 DNA: TGTGCCAGCAGCGGCGGGATTTCCTACGAGCAGTACTTC; CDR3 protein: CASSGGISYEQYF
J gene: TRBJ1-1; clone size: .; D gene: TRBD1; V gene: TRBV30; CDR3 DNA: TGTGCCTGGAGTTCTGGACAGGGAGACACTGAAGCTTTCTTT; CDR3 protein: CAWSSGQGDTEAFF
J gene: TRBJ1-2; clone size: .; D gene: .; V gene: TRBV4-1; CDR3 DNA: TGCGCCAGCAGCCTGCGGGAGCGGCAGAACTCTATGGGCTACACCTTC; CDR3 protein: CASSLRERQNSMGYTF
J gene: TRBJ1-2; clone size: .; D gene: .; V gene: TRBV18; CDR3 DNA: TGTGCCAGCTCCCCCCCGACAGGAGAAAACTATGGCTACACCTTC; CDR3 protein: CASSPPTGENYGYTF
J gene: TRBJ2-5; clone size: .; D gene: .; V gene: TRBV5-6; CDR3 DNA: TGTGCCAGCAGCCCGATTGGGGGCGACCTCGAGACCCAGTACTTC; CDR3 protein: CASSPIGGDLETQYF
J gene: TRBJ2-7; clone size: .; D gene: .; V gene: TRBV2; CDR3 DNA: TGTGCCAGCAGTAATGGTCCGCGCTACGAGCAGTACTTC; CDR3 protein: CASSNGPRYEQYF
J gene: TRBJ2-7; clone size: once; D gene: .; V gene: TRBV28; CDR3 DNA: TGTGCCGGGGGGGCTTTCGGGGAGCAGTACTTC; CDR3 protein: CAGGAFGEQYF
J gene: TRBJ2-7; clone size: once; D gene: TRBD1; V gene: TRBV28; CDR3 DNA: TGTGCCAGCAGTTCGCCGGGGCGGACAGGCTACGAGCAGTACTTC; CDR3 protein: CASSSPGRTGYEQYF
J gene: TRBJ2-3; clone size: once; D gene: .; V gene: TRBV28; CDR3 DNA: TGTGCCACGCGGGGCTCGACTTCTAGCACAGATACGCAGTATTTT; CDR3 protein: CATRGSTSSTDTQYF
J gene: TRBJ2-1; clone size: .; D gene: TRBD2; V gene: TRBV20-1; CDR3 DNA: TGCAGTGCTAGTCCCCCGGGGACTAGTCGGGGGTATGAGCAGTTCTTC; CDR3 protein: CSASPPGTSRGYEQFF
J gene: TRBJ2-7; clone size: .; D gene: TRBD1; V gene: TRBV7-9; CDR3 DNA: TGTGCCAGCAGCCACCCTGCAGGGGGCTACGAGCAGTACTTC; CDR3 protein: CASSHPAGGYEQYF
J gene: TRBJ1-5; clone size: .; D gene: .; V gene: TRBV6-5; CDR3 DNA: TGTGCCAGCAGCGGTCAGCCCCAGCATTTT; CDR3 protein: CASSGQPQHF
J gene: TRBJ1-1; clone size: .; D gene: .; V gene: TRBV2; CDR3 DNA: TGTGCCAGCGTGGGGGGAGGGATGAACACTGAAGCTTTCTTT; CDR3 protein: CASVGGGMNTEAFF
J gene: TRBJ2-7; clone size: once; D gene: .; V gene: TRBV23-1; CDR3 DNA: TGCGCCAGCAGTCAATCGGGGGGGGCCCCCTACGAGCAGTACTTC; CDR3 protein: CASSQSGGAPYEQYF
J gene: TRBJ1-1; clone size: .; D gene: .; V gene: TRBV5-1; CDR3 DNA: TGCGCCAGCAGCTCGCAGGGGTACACTGAAGCTTTCTTT; CDR3 protein: CASSSQGYTEAFF
J gene: TRBJ2-7; clone size: once; D gene: TRBD1; V gene: TRBV19; CDR3 DNA: TGTGCCAGTAGTATCACAGGGGGCTTCGGCGAGCAGTACTTC; CDR3 protein: CASSITGGFGEQYF
J gene: TRBJ1-5; clone size: .; D gene: TRBD1; V gene: TRBV9; CDR3 DNA: TGTGCCAGCAGCGTAGCCCGGGACAGGGGTCAGCCCCAGCATTTT; CDR3 protein: CASSVARDRGQPQHF
J gene: TRBJ1-1; clone size: .; D gene: .; V gene: TRBV30; CDR3 DNA: TGTGCCCGCCGGGTACGGGGGGACACTGAAGCTTTCTTT; CDR3 protein: CARRVRGDTEAFF
J gene: TRBJ2-1; clone size: .; D gene: .; V gene: TRBV6-5; CDR3 DNA: TGTGCCAGCTCAATAGGGGGACGGTACAATGAGCAGTTCTTC; CDR3 protein: CASSIGGRYNEQFF
J gene: TRBJ2-7; clone size: .; D gene: .; V gene: TRBV5-1; CDR3 DNA: TGCGCCAGCAGCTTGGAGGCAGGTTTGGTTGACGAGCAGTACTTC; CDR3 protein: CASSLEAGLVDEQYF
J gene: TRBJ2-7; clone size: .; D gene: .; V gene: TRBV5-1; CDR3 DNA: TGCGCCAGCAGCTTGGCGGGGGAGGAGCAGTACTTC; CDR3 protein: CASSLAGEEQYF
J gene: TRBJ2-2; clone size: .; D gene: TRBD2; V gene: TRBV9; CDR3 DNA: TGTGCCAGCAGCGCTAGACTAGCGGGGATCACCGGGGAGCTGTTTTTT; CDR3 protein: CASSARLAGITGELFF
J gene: TRBJ1-6; clone size: .; D gene: .; V gene: TRBV3-1/TRBV3-2; CDR3 DNA: TGTGCCAGCAGCCTAAACCCGGGGGGTAATTCACCCCTCCACTTT; CDR3 protein: CASSLNPGGNSPLHF
J gene: TRBJ1-1; clone size: .; D gene: TRBD1; V gene: TRBV6-5; CDR3 DNA: TGTGCCAGCAGCGACCCCGCAGGGGGCACTGAAGCTTTCTTT; CDR3 protein: CASSDPAGGTEAFF
J gene: TRBJ1-2; clone size: .; D gene: .; V gene: TRBV5-6; CDR3 DNA: TGTGCCAGCAGCTCTGACAACGACTATGGCTACACCTTC; CDR3 protein: CASSSDNDYGYTF
J gene: TRBJ2-7; clone size: .; D gene: .; V gene: TRBV11-2; CDR3 DNA: TGTGCCAGCACCAGGGACTGGAACTCCTACGAGCAGTACTTC; CDR3 protein: CASTRDWNSYEQYF
J gene: TRBJ1-5; clone size: .; D gene: TRBD1; V gene: TRBV28; CDR3 DNA: TGTGCCAGCAGTTTAAGGGGACAGTATAGCAATCAGCCCCAGCATTTT; CDR3 protein: CASSLRGQYSNQPQHF
J gene: TRBJ1-1; clone size: .; D gene: TRBD1; V gene: TRBV3-1/TRBV3-2; CDR3 DNA: TGTGCCAGCAGCCCCCGGACAGGCCAGAACACTGAAGCTTTCTTT; CDR3 protein: CASSPRTGQNTEAFF
J gene: TRBJ2-7; clone size: .; D gene: TRBD1; V gene: TRBV18; CDR3 DNA: TGTGCCAGCTCACAGACAGGGGGGCCCTACGAGCAGTACTTC; CDR3 protein: CASSQTGGPYEQYF
J gene: TRBJ1-6; clone size: .; D gene: .; V gene: TRBV2; CDR3 DNA: TGTGCCAGCAGTGAAATCGGGGGAGGTAATTCACCCCTCCACTTT; CDR3 protein: CASSEIGGGNSPLHF
J gene: TRBJ2-2; clone size: .; D gene: .; V gene: TRBV30; CDR3 DNA: TGTGCCTGGAGATTACAGGGTGGTTCCGGGGAGCTGTTTTTT; CDR3 protein: CAWRLQGGSGELFF
J gene: TRBJ2-2; clone size: .; D gene: .; V gene: TRBV6-6; CDR3 DNA: TGTGCCAGCAGTTACTCGGCCGGGGTTACCGGGGAGCTGTTTTTT; CDR3 protein: CASSYSAGVTGELFF
J gene: TRBJ2-7; clone size: .; D gene: .; V gene: TRBV5-4; CDR3 DNA: TGTGCCAGCAGCTTAGGAGACGCGAGCTCCTACGAGCAGTACTTC; CDR3 protein: CASSLGDASSYEQYF
J gene: TRBJ2-1; clone size: .; D gene: TRBD2; V gene: TRBV5-1; CDR3 DNA: TGCGCCAGCAGCAATCCCGGGACTAGCGGGGGAAATGAGCAGTTCTTC; CDR3 protein: CASSNPGTSGGNEQFF
J gene: TRBJ1-3; clone size: .; D gene: .; V gene: TRBV10-3; CDR3 DNA: TGTGCCATCAGCGAGCAGGGCCTCTCTGGAAACACCATATATTTT; CDR3 protein: CAISEQGLSGNTIYF
J gene: TRBJ1-5; clone size: .; D gene: TRBD1; V gene: TRBV6-5; CDR3 DNA: TGTGCCAGCAGTACGGGACAGGCAAAAAATCAGCCCCAGCATTTT; CDR3 protein: CASSTGQAKNQPQHF
J gene: TRBJ1-5; clone size: .; D gene: .; V gene: TRBV11-2; CDR3 DNA: TGTGCCAGCAGCAAGGAAGGAAGGGAGTATAGCAATCAGCCCCAGCATTTT; CDR3 protein: CASSKEGREYSNQPQHF